This is a list of T cell receptor beta chains from one sample in a study of a mutant IDH1 vaccine in newly diagnosed glioma. Their antigens are not known. Generated by immunoSEQ multiplex PCR, the TCRdb table keeps only in-frame clones and is missing some. The sample yields tens of thousands of clones, around 81% seen once. The starting material was PBMCs, obtained from a glioma patient whose treatment included an IDH1 peptide vaccine. The receptors were sampled from a woman aged 40 to 50 with glioma. Some clones in this sample may be carry-over from other donors' samples. Both conserved end residues are part of each CDR3.

J: TRBJ1-1
V: TRBV19
CDR3: CASSPWGIRTEAFF

J: TRBJ2-1
V: TRBV9
CDR3: CASSASGGEVGYNEQFF

J: TRBJ1-4
V: TRBV6-1
CDR3: CASRSGTVNEKLFF

J: TRBJ1-2
V: TRBV6-1
CDR3: CASSERGLGYTF

J: TRBJ2-7
V: TRBV2
CDR3: CASSAPGPRGYF

J: TRBJ2-5
V: TRBV4-3
CDR3: CASSQVVGQETQYF

J: TRBJ2-2
V: TRBV7-9
CDR3: CARRQAATGELFF

J: TRBJ2-5
V: TRBV6-5
CDR3: CASSPRQGRQETQYF

J: TRBJ2-3
V: TRBV4-1
CDR3: CASRQRQGHPGDTQYF

J: TRBJ2-7
V: TRBV28
CDR3: CASSPRGSGRSAPYEQYF

J: TRBJ1-1
V: TRBV6-1
CDR3: CANSGGAPNTEAFF

J: TRBJ2-3
V: TRBV6-1
CDR3: CASSELAGGLDTQYF

J: TRBJ1-6
V: TRBV4-1
CDR3: CASSQVDMGLVGNSPLHF

J: TRBJ2-6
V: TRBV6-6
CDR3: CASSYRGLNGANVLTF

J: TRBJ1-5
V: TRBV6-6
CDR3: CASSYRETQHF

J: TRBJ2-1
V: TRBV9
CDR3: CASSSPRVGGSSYNEQFF

J: TRBJ2-3
V: TRBV6-6
CDR3: CASSYSPATSTDTQYF

J: TRBJ2-7
V: TRBV11-2
CDR3: CASSRAGVGYEQYF

J: TRBJ2-1
V: TRBV6-4
CDR3: CASSEDPGLSEQFF

J: TRBJ2-1
V: TRBV7-6
CDR3: CASSSANGNEQFF

J: TRBJ1-1
V: TRBV5-1
CDR3: CASSPEGPHGNTEAFF

J: TRBJ2-1
V: TRBV7-8
CDR3: CASSGLAGYNEQFF

J: TRBJ2-6
V: TRBV5-1
CDR3: CASSPYYGGPGANVLTF

J: TRBJ1-6
V: TRBV11-2
CDR3: CASSFGGMYNSPLHF

J: TRBJ1-1
V: TRBV5-6
CDR3: CASRPARGGNTEAFF

J: TRBJ1-2
V: TRBV7-8
CDR3: CASTASDYGNYGYTF

J: TRBJ2-2
V: TRBV7-2
CDR3: CASSLEGYSNTGELFF

J: TRBJ1-4
V: TRBV5-1
CDR3: CASSLVEGGEKLFF

J: TRBJ1-5
V: TRBV7-7
CDR3: CGAGQPQHF

J: TRBJ1-4
V: TRBV2
CDR3: CASRSSPGGEKLFF

J: TRBJ1-2
V: TRBV10-1
CDR3: CASSETNYGYTF

J: TRBJ2-1
V: TRBV10-3
CDR3: CAISDGLAGGPDNEQFF

J: TRBJ2-1
V: TRBV7-9
CDR3: CASSLSQNEQFF

J: TRBJ2-1
V: TRBV9
CDR3: CASSQGGGEDNEQFF

J: TRBJ2-5
V: TRBV21-1
CDR3: CASSTRPRRTGVQETQYF

J: TRBJ1-1
V: TRBV6-5
CDR3: CASSYLGNTEAFF

J: TRBJ1-2
V: TRBV6-4
CDR3: CASSDFSHYYGYTF

J: TRBJ1-2
V: TRBV29-1
CDR3: CTAFDPAGYTF

J: TRBJ2-7
V: TRBV16
CDR3: CASSQYTASGEQYF

J: TRBJ1-6
V: TRBV5-1
CDR3: CASSTSDFLGSYNSPLHF

J: TRBJ1-1
V: TRBV18
CDR3: CASSPGLGTEAFF

J: TRBJ2-5
V: TRBV6-6
CDR3: CASSYSPGTVTETQYF

J: TRBJ2-3
V: TRBV7-2
CDR3: CASSSFGDFTDTQYF

J: TRBJ1-3
V: TRBV2
CDR3: CASSEVRGFGSGNTIYF

J: TRBJ2-5
V: TRBV21-1
CDR3: CASWDRGYETQYF